A selection of T cell receptor beta chains follows, all from one sample in a study of siplizumab effects on memory and regulatory T cells. Sequencing was performed with immunoSEQ multiplex PCR; in TCRdb, only in-frame clones are kept and a portion is missing. The repertoire consists of 100,000 or so clones, with 80% to 95% occurring once and the leading ten covering around 12%. Sequenced: non-Treg CD4+ T cells sorted from blood. These receptors were taken from a human donor in good health. Each CDR3 is given with its conserved first and last residue. D genes are given only for firm matches. A row's size may be missing; if present it is once, few, many or a size class.

j_call	clone_size	d_call	v_call	cdr3_aa	cdr3_nt
TRBJ2-7	-	TRBD1	TRBV27	CARSPGAGGYEQYF	TGTGCCAGAAGTCCCGGGGCAGGGGGCTACGAGCAGTACTTC
TRBJ1-2	-	-	TRBV19	CASSLSQGTGGYTF	TGTGCCAGTAGTCTCTCTCAGGGGACTGGCGGCTACACCTTC
TRBJ2-7	-	-	TRBV6-5	CASRLRAGSSYEQYF	TGTGCCAGCAGACTAAGGGCAGGAAGCTCCTACGAGCAGTACTTC
TRBJ2-2	-	-	TRBV28	CASSLYGQGGVGELFF	TGTGCCAGCAGTTTATATGGCCAGGGCGGCGTCGGGGAGCTGTTTTTT
TRBJ2-2	once	-	TRBV6-5	CASSYSSGTNTGELFF	TGTGCCAGCAGTTACTCGAGCGGAACGAACACCGGGGAGCTGTTTTTT
TRBJ1-6	-	-	TRBV7-2	CASSSQGGLESPLHF	TGTGCCAGCAGCAGCCAAGGAGGACTAGAATCACCCCTCCACTTT
TRBJ2-7	-	-	TRBV10-1	CASSESGEYEQYF	TGCGCCAGCAGTGAGTCCGGGGAATACGAGCAGTACTTC
TRBJ2-2	-	-	TRBV6-1	CASSELGRGDTGELFF	TGTGCCAGCAGTGAATTGGGCAGGGGGGACACCGGGGAGCTGTTTTTT
TRBJ1-1	-	TRBD1	TRBV2	CASSYKQGSAEAFF	TGTGCCAGCAGCTATAAACAGGGGAGCGCTGAAGCTTTCTTT
TRBJ1-2	once	TRBD1	TRBV28	CASRVPQGQGADGYTF	TGTGCCAGCAGAGTTCCCCAGGGACAGGGGGCAGATGGCTACACCTTC
TRBJ1-1	-	-	TRBV18	CASSPPNTQSEAFF	TGTGCCAGCTCACCACCGAACACCCAGTCTGAAGCTTTCTTT
TRBJ1-1	few	-	TRBV30	CAWNRRGNTEAFF	TGTGCCTGGAACCGCAGGGGGAACACTGAAGCTTTCTTT
TRBJ2-7	-	-	TRBV6-5	CASSSPNRDEQYF	TGTGCCAGCAGTTCACCGAACAGGGACGAGCAGTACTTC
TRBJ2-3	-	-	TRBV14	CASSQIAARTDTQYF	TGTGCCAGCAGCCAAATAGCGGCCCGCACAGATACGCAGTATTTT
TRBJ2-7	once	-	TRBV5-6	CASSPRLAPSYEQYF	TGTGCCAGCAGCCCACGTCTAGCGCCGTCCTACGAGCAGTACTTC
TRBJ1-4	-	TRBD1	TRBV4-2	CASSPGTGPSLTEKLFF	TGTGCCAGCAGCCCCGGGACAGGGCCCTCTTTAACTGAAAAACTGTTTTTT
TRBJ2-1	-	-	TRBV5-1	CASSLPGAYNEQFF	TGCGCCAGCAGCTTGCCAGGAGCCTACAATGAGCAGTTCTTC
TRBJ2-5	once	-	TRBV19	CASSIRETQYF	TGTGCCAGTAGTATCCGTGAGACCCAGTACTTC
TRBJ1-1	-	TRBD1	TRBV4-3	CASSHPRQGVGGTEAFF	TGCGCCAGCAGCCATCCCCGACAGGGCGTGGGGGGCACTGAAGCTTTCTTT